This T cell receptor (beta chain) was captured by sequencing in a study of CD8 T cells in ankylosing spondylitis. This clonotype was seen a handful of times. The germline V gene has CDR1 SQVTM and CDR2 ANQGSEA. There are 13 residues in the CDR3. The germline V and J ends were trimmed by 4 bases and 5 bases, with 14 bases remaining between them. TCRdb re-called the 5' RACE reads through MiXCR, storing one row per CDR3 protein. The table lists approximately 350,000 distinct CDR3 sequences, about 15% of them singletons. The chain is built from TRBV29-1 and TRBJ2-5; D uncertain. The receptor's source is a male donor with ankylosing spondylitis or in good health (not recorded which). The source material was blood, either unsorted or a sorted T cell fraction (not recorded which). For the CDR3, the DNA is TGCAGCGTTGGTAACAGTGAATGGGAGACCCAGTACTTC. This gives the protein CSVGNSEWETQYF. The entire variable domain, with the rest obtained from reference TRBV29-1 and TRBJ2-5, is as follows: SAVISQKPSRDICQRGTSLTIQCQVDSQVTMMFWYRQQPGQSLTLIATANQGSEATYESGFVIDKFPISRPNLTFSTLTVSNMSPEDSSIYLCSVGNSEWETQYFGPGTRLLVL.